The clone carrying this T cell receptor (beta chain) is a singleton in its sample. The data were obtained in a study of blood T cell repertoires in COVID-19. Trimming removed 5 bases from V and 2 bases from J, with 14 bases in between. Germline-derived CDR1 and CDR2 are SGHTA and FQGNSA. This CDR3 comprises 15 residues. Repertoires were generated with immunoSEQ multiplex PCR, while TCRdb's copy carries only in-frame clones and drops some. This sample has over 100,000 clones, with about 89% found just once. Specimen: peripheral blood. This sequence joins TRBV7-2 and TRBJ2-3; D might be TRBD2 (7 bases). This clonotype originated in a woman between 65 and 79 years old with COVID-19, enrolled during active disease. The CDR3 is CASSLGGGNTDTQYF. Written as DNA, the CDR3 is TGTGCCAGCAGCCTAGGGGGGGGGAACACAGATACGCAGTATTTT.